A selection of T cell receptor beta chains follows, all from one sample in a study of blood T cell repertoires in COVID-19. Sequenced by immunoSEQ multiplex PCR; TCRdb stores in-frame clones only, minus some. The repertoire holds 75,000 to 100,000 clones, approximately 78% seen once, with 21% in the top ten. The sample taken for sequencing was peripheral blood. The receptor set was obtained from a human donor in a cohort sampled during active COVID-19. Each CDR3 is given with its conserved first and last residue. The order of the fields is V gene, J gene, clone size, D gene, CDR3 DNA, CDR3 protein. D genes are given only for firm matches. Clone size appears in some rows only: once, few, many, or a class for an expanded clone.

V: TRBV2
J: TRBJ2-5
size: -
D: TRBD2
DNA: TGTGCCAGCAGCAGGACTAGGGAGGAGACCCAGTACTTC
CDR3: CASSRTREETQYF

V: TRBV3-1/TRBV3-2
J: TRBJ1-1
size: -
D: TRBD1
DNA: TGTGCCAGCAGCCTCGACAGGGGTGGTTATGACACTGAAGCTTTCTTT
CDR3: CASSLDRGGYDTEAFF

V: TRBV29-1
J: TRBJ2-7
size: -
D: TRBD2
DNA: TGCAGCGTTGGAGCGGGGGGGCTAAATTACGAGCAGTACTTC
CDR3: CSVGAGGLNYEQYF

V: TRBV6-5
J: TRBJ2-5
size: -
D: -
DNA: TGTGCCACTCTCTTACTGGCGGGGGCTCAAGAGACCCAGTACTTC
CDR3: CATLLLAGAQETQYF

V: TRBV28
J: TRBJ1-5
size: -
D: -
DNA: TGTGCCAGCAGTTTTATCGCCAGGTATAGCAATCAGCCCCAGCATTTT
CDR3: CASSFIARYSNQPQHF

V: TRBV21-1
J: TRBJ2-1
size: -
D: -
DNA: TGTGCCAGCAGCACCGACAGGCCAACCTACAATGAGCAGTTCTTC
CDR3: CASSTDRPTYNEQFF

V: TRBV28
J: TRBJ2-7
size: -
D: -
DNA: TGTGCCAGCAATCGTGGGCATAACTACGAGCAGTACTTC
CDR3: CASNRGHNYEQYF

V: TRBV6-5
J: TRBJ1-2
size: -
D: -
DNA: TGTGCCAGCAGTTACGACAGGCGTTATGGCTACACCTTC
CDR3: CASSYDRRYGYTF

V: TRBV19
J: TRBJ2-2
size: -
D: TRBD2
DNA: TGTGCCAGTAGCCCCCAGGAGCGGGGGAACACCGGGGAGCTGTTTTTT
CDR3: CASSPQERGNTGELFF

V: TRBV14
J: TRBJ2-5
size: -
D: TRBD2
DNA: TGTGCCAGCAGCCGAGGACTAGCGGGGGGTCAGACCCAGTACTTC
CDR3: CASSRGLAGGQTQYF

V: TRBV4-1
J: TRBJ1-1
size: -
D: -
DNA: TGCGCCAGCAGCCAAGTTGACAACAAGAACACTGAAGCTTTCTTT
CDR3: CASSQVDNKNTEAFF

V: TRBV10-3
J: TRBJ1-3
size: -
D: -
DNA: TGTGCCACCGCCCCAACAGGGACTGGAAACACCATATATTTT
CDR3: CATAPTGTGNTIYF

V: TRBV12-3/TRBV12-4
J: TRBJ2-5
size: -
D: -
DNA: TGTGCCAGCAGCCCGCAGGGTAAAGAGACCCAGTACTTC
CDR3: CASSPQGKETQYF

V: TRBV6-5
J: TRBJ1-1
size: -
D: -
DNA: TGTGCCAGCAGTACTTGGACAGTCAAGAACACTGAAGCTTTCTTT
CDR3: CASSTWTVKNTEAFF

V: TRBV28
J: TRBJ1-1
size: -
D: TRBD1
DNA: TGTGCCAGCAGTTACCCAGGGGGCAGGCCTGAAGCTTTCTTT
CDR3: CASSYPGGRPEAFF

V: TRBV9
J: TRBJ1-1
size: -
D: -
DNA: TGTGCCAGCAGCGTAGTTCCAGGGAACACTGAAGCTTTCTTT
CDR3: CASSVVPGNTEAFF

V: TRBV28
J: TRBJ1-6
size: -
D: TRBD1
DNA: TGTGCCAGCCTCGGACAGGGGGGTTTCTCTCCCCTCCACTTT
CDR3: CASLGQGGFSPLHF

V: TRBV4-1
J: TRBJ2-7
size: few
D: -
DNA: TGCGCCAGCAGTCCTAGCACCTCCCTATTCGAGCAGTACTTC
CDR3: CASSPSTSLFEQYF

V: TRBV29-1
J: TRBJ1-2
size: -
D: TRBD1
DNA: TGCAGCGTTGAGTTGGGGACAGGGGGGCACTATGGCTACACCTTC
CDR3: CSVELGTGGHYGYTF

V: TRBV3-1/TRBV3-2
J: TRBJ1-5
size: -
D: -
DNA: TGTGCCAGCAGCCAAGACCCCGGGCCCCAGCATTTT
CDR3: CASSQDPGPQHF

V: TRBV2
J: TRBJ1-6
size: -
D: -
DNA: TGTGCCAGCAGCCCAGGGATGTCCTATAATTCACCCCTCCACTTT
CDR3: CASSPGMSYNSPLHF

V: TRBV28
J: TRBJ1-1
size: -
D: TRBD1
DNA: TGTGCCAGCAGGACAGGGACCACTGAAGCTTTCTTT
CDR3: CASRTGTTEAFF

V: TRBV7-2
J: TRBJ1-1
size: few
D: TRBD1
DNA: TGTGCCAGCAGCCGGGACAGAGGAGGGACTGAAGCTTTCTTT
CDR3: CASSRDRGGTEAFF

V: TRBV3-1/TRBV3-2
J: TRBJ2-1
size: -
D: TRBD2
DNA: TGTGCCAGCAGCCAAGGGGATGGGACTAGCGGGGGGAGGTATGAGCAGTTCTTC
CDR3: CASSQGDGTSGGRYEQFF

V: TRBV29-1
J: TRBJ2-1
size: -
D: -
DNA: TGCAGCGTCGGGGTGAATGAGCAGTTCTTC
CDR3: CSVGVNEQFF

V: TRBV7-9
J: TRBJ1-3
size: -
D: TRBD1
DNA: TGTGCCAGCAGCTCGGGGACAGAAGGAAACACCATATATTTT
CDR3: CASSSGTEGNTIYF

V: TRBV7-2
J: TRBJ2-1
size: -
D: -
DNA: TGTGCCAGCAGCTTAGCGACCAGGGTCGATGAGCAGTTCTTC
CDR3: CASSLATRVDEQFF

V: TRBV10-3
J: TRBJ1-4
size: -
D: TRBD1
DNA: TGTGCCATCAGTGATCCCCGGACGACAGGGGGCTCTGATGAAAAACTGTTTTTT
CDR3: CAISDPRTTGGSDEKLFF

V: TRBV19
J: TRBJ1-2
size: once
D: TRBD1
DNA: TGTGCCAGTAGTATAGGACAGGGGTTTGGCTACACCTTC
CDR3: CASSIGQGFGYTF

V: TRBV5-1
J: TRBJ2-3
size: once
D: TRBD2
DNA: TGCGCCAGCAGCACCGCGGGGGACGGCACAGATACGCAGTATTTT
CDR3: CASSTAGDGTDTQYF

V: TRBV18
J: TRBJ2-1
size: few
D: TRBD2
DNA: TGTGCCAGCTCACCACCTGTAGCGGGAAGCTCCTACAATGAGCAGTTCTTC
CDR3: CASSPPVAGSSYNEQFF

V: TRBV11-2
J: TRBJ1-6
size: -
D: -
DNA: TGTGCCAGCAGCTCCCCCGACTCCCAAAATTCACCCCTCCACTTT
CDR3: CASSSPDSQNSPLHF

V: TRBV7-9
J: TRBJ2-1
size: once
D: -
DNA: TGTGCCAGCAGCTTCCTTGGGGGGGGCCCAACCTACAATGAGCAGTTCTTC
CDR3: CASSFLGGGPTYNEQFF